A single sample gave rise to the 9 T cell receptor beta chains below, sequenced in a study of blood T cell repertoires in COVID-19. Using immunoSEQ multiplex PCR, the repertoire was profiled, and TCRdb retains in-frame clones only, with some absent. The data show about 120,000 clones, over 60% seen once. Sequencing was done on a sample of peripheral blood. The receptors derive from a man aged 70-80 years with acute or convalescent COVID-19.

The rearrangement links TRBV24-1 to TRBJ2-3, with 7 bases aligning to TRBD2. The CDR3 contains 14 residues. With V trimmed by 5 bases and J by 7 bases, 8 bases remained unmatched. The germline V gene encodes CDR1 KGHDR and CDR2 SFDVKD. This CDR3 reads CATSGAGEANTQYF. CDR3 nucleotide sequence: TGTGCCACCAGTGGGGCGGGAGAGGCTAATACGCAGTATTTT.

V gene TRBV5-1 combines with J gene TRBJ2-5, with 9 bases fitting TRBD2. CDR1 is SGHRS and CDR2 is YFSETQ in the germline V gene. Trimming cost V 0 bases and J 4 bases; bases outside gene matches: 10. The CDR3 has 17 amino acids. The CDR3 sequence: CASSLEGLRGGGETQYF. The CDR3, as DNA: TGCGCCAGCAGCTTGGAGGGTTTGCGGGGGGGCGGAGAGACCCAGTACTTC.

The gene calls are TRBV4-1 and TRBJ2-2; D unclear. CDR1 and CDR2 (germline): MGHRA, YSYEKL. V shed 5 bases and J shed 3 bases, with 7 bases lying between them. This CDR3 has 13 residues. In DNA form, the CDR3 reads TGCGCCAGCAGCGACGGAGACACCGGGGAGCTGTTTTTT. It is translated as CASSDGDTGELFF.

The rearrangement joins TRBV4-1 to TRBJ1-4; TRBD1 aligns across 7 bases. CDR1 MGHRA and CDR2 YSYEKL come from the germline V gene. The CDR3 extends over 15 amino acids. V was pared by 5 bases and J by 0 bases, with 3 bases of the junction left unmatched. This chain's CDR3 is CASSRQGATNEKLFF. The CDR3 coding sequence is TGCGCCAGCAGCAGACAGGGTGCAACTAATGAAAAACTGTTTTTT.

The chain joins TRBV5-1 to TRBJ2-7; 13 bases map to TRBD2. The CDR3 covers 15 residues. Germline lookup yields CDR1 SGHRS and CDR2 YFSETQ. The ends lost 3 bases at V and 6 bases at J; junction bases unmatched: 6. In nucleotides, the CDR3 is TGCGCCAGCAGCTCGACTAGCGGGGGGCGGATCGAGCAGTACTTC. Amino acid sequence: CASSSTSGGRIEQYF.

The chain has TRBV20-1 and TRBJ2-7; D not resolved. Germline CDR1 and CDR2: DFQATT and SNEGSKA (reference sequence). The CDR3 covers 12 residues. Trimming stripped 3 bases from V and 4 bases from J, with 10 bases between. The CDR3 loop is CSASRATYEQYF. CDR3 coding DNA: TGCAGTGCTAGTCGAGCGACTTACGAGCAGTACTTC.

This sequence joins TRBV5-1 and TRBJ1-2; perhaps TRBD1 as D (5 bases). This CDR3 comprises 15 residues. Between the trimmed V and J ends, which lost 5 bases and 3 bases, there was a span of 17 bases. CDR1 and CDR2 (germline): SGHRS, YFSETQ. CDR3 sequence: CASSGGAGLDYGYTF. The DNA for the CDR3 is TGCGCCAGCAGTGGTGGAGCAGGGTTAGACTATGGCTACACCTTC. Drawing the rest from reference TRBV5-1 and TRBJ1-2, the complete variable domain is KAGVTQTPRYLIKTRGQQVTLSCSPISGHRSVSWYQQTPGQGLQFLFEYFSETQRNKGNFPGRFSGRQFSNSRSEMNVSTLELGDSALYLCASSGGAGLDYGYTFGSGTRLTVV.

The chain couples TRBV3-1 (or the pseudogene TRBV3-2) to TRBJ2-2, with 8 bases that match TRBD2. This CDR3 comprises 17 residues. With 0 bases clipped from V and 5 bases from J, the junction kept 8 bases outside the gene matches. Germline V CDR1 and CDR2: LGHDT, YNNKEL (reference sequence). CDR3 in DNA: TGTGCCAGCAGCCAAGAACCTGGCCGCGGGAGGACCGGGGAGCTGTTTTTT. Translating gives CASSQEPGRGRTGELFF.

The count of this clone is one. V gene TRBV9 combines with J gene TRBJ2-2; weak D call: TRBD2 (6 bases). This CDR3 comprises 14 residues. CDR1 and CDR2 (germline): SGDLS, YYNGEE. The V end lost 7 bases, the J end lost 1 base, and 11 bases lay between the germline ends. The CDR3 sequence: CASSYGGNTGELFF. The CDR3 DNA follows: TGTGCCAGCTCCTACGGGGGGAACACCGGGGAGCTGTTTTTT.